The rows below give T cell receptor beta chains drawn from one sample of a study of early T cells in non-severe SARS-CoV-2 infection. TCRdb used MiXCR to reprocess the 5' RACE reads, holding one entry per CDR3 protein. The table has about 80,000 distinct CDR3 sequences, over 9% seen once. Sequencing input: whole blood. The receptors come from an adult who was a healthcare worker with PCR-confirmed SARS-CoV-2 infection or an uninfected control (not recorded which). Both conserved end residues are part of each CDR3. The order of the fields is J gene, V gene, CDR3 protein.

j_gene: TRBJ2-1; v_gene: TRBV28; CDR3aa: CASSYYNEQFF
j_gene: TRBJ1-5; v_gene: TRBV4-1; CDR3aa: CASSQSTHLGKQPQHF
j_gene: TRBJ2-2; v_gene: TRBV2; CDR3aa: CASSLGGLTGELFF
j_gene: TRBJ1-6; v_gene: TRBV27; CDR3aa: CASSFSLRNSPLHF
j_gene: TRBJ2-1; v_gene: TRBV19; CDR3aa: CASSILGQGRNEQFF
j_gene: TRBJ2-7; v_gene: TRBV20-1; CDR3aa: CSARKAGTRAYEQYF
j_gene: TRBJ2-1; v_gene: TRBV10-2; CDR3aa: CASSELAGGPNEQFF
j_gene: TRBJ2-5; v_gene: TRBV28; CDR3aa: CASSLDAAGGLISGVETQYF
j_gene: TRBJ1-2; v_gene: TRBV19; CDR3aa: CASSNRVTGGANYGYTF
j_gene: TRBJ1-1; v_gene: TRBV5-1; CDR3aa: CASSWGDRANTEAFF
j_gene: TRBJ2-1; v_gene: TRBV19; CDR3aa: CASSPPSASYNEQFF
j_gene: TRBJ1-2; v_gene: TRBV20-1; CDR3aa: CSASPGTYGYTF
j_gene: TRBJ1-1; v_gene: TRBV28; CDR3aa: CASSSSGVRAFF
j_gene: TRBJ2-1; v_gene: TRBV3-1; CDR3aa: CASSQEDGWGGEQFF
j_gene: TRBJ2-7; v_gene: TRBV14; CDR3aa: CASSQVHGNLHEQYF
j_gene: TRBJ2-1; v_gene: TRBV28; CDR3aa: CASSLSGGSAYNEQFF
j_gene: TRBJ2-3; v_gene: TRBV9; CDR3aa: CASSVGGAGNTQYF
j_gene: TRBJ2-2; v_gene: TRBV5-4; CDR3aa: CASSFPPPSSGRKAGELFF
j_gene: TRBJ1-5; v_gene: TRBV5-1; CDR3aa: CASSAGDSNQPQHF
j_gene: TRBJ2-3; v_gene: TRBV5-1; CDR3aa: CASSLGFVGDTQYF
j_gene: TRBJ2-3; v_gene: TRBV10-3; CDR3aa: CAINGDGTTDTQYF
j_gene: TRBJ2-4; v_gene: TRBV28; CDR3aa: CASGTGRQLAKNIQYF
j_gene: TRBJ1-2; v_gene: TRBV25-1; CDR3aa: CASSEGQGFYGYTF
j_gene: TRBJ2-7; v_gene: TRBV18; CDR3aa: CASSPPSGGEQYF
j_gene: TRBJ2-5; v_gene: TRBV10-3; CDR3aa: CAIKRTLQETQYF
j_gene: TRBJ1-6; v_gene: TRBV30; CDR3aa: CAWTIGGPYSPLHF
j_gene: TRBJ2-7; v_gene: TRBV28; CDR3aa: CASSSTGTGVSYEQYF
j_gene: TRBJ2-1; v_gene: TRBV24-1; CDR3aa: CATSDLLAGDYNEQFF
j_gene: TRBJ2-3; v_gene: TRBV4-1; CDR3aa: CASSHGYGGRTDTQYF
j_gene: TRBJ2-5; v_gene: TRBV27; CDR3aa: CASSLRLSAHPEETQYF
j_gene: TRBJ2-7; v_gene: TRBV3-1; CDR3aa: CASSLLMTGGPYEQYF
j_gene: TRBJ1-3; v_gene: TRBV10-3; CDR3aa: CAISVDGNTIYF
j_gene: TRBJ2-1; v_gene: TRBV20-1; CDR3aa: CSAPSGNINEQFF
j_gene: TRBJ1-1; v_gene: TRBV28; CDR3aa: CASSLGQGWLNTEAFF
j_gene: TRBJ2-2; v_gene: TRBV19; CDR3aa: CASRQGTVATGELFF
j_gene: TRBJ1-6; v_gene: TRBV6-2/TRBV6-3; CDR3aa: CASSYGGSGSPLHF
j_gene: TRBJ2-6; v_gene: TRBV5-1; CDR3aa: CASTGQDPSGANVLTF
j_gene: TRBJ2-3; v_gene: TRBV9; CDR3aa: CASSVGTSGTSTDTQYF
j_gene: TRBJ1-1; v_gene: TRBV2; CDR3aa: CASSSPPLNTEAFF
j_gene: TRBJ2-5; v_gene: TRBV24-1; CDR3aa: CATSDLRGSETQYF
j_gene: TRBJ1-1; v_gene: TRBV27; CDR3aa: CASRIGGNIKNTEAFF
j_gene: TRBJ2-7; v_gene: TRBV7-9; CDR3aa: CASSLEGRRAYEQYF
j_gene: TRBJ2-7; v_gene: TRBV20-1; CDR3aa: CSARDRRGSPYRDEQYF
j_gene: TRBJ2-5; v_gene: TRBV7-8; CDR3aa: CASSLTPNTRQETQYF
j_gene: TRBJ2-2; v_gene: TRBV5-4; CDR3aa: CASSWRGDTGELFF
j_gene: TRBJ1-1; v_gene: TRBV20-1; CDR3aa: CSASGGGNTEAFF
j_gene: TRBJ2-2; v_gene: TRBV20-1; CDR3aa: CSAVVAGGGTGELFF
j_gene: TRBJ1-2; v_gene: TRBV5-1; CDR3aa: CASSLGAFGSNYGYTF
j_gene: TRBJ2-7; v_gene: TRBV5-1; CDR3aa: CASSGTGPYEQYF
j_gene: TRBJ1-1; v_gene: TRBV12-3/TRBV12-4; CDR3aa: CASSLERTVNTEAFF
j_gene: TRBJ2-3; v_gene: TRBV5-1; CDR3aa: CASSTISGGTDTQYF
j_gene: TRBJ2-7; v_gene: TRBV10-3; CDR3aa: CATGTAYEQYF
j_gene: TRBJ1-1; v_gene: TRBV18; CDR3aa: CASSRGQGAFEVFF
j_gene: TRBJ2-1; v_gene: TRBV28; CDR3aa: CASSLGGAGDPYNEQFF
j_gene: TRBJ2-7; v_gene: TRBV5-1; CDR3aa: CASSLFSGVRVLEQYF
j_gene: TRBJ2-1; v_gene: TRBV7-9; CDR3aa: CASSWTIKREGQDNEQFF
j_gene: TRBJ2-2; v_gene: TRBV6-4; CDR3aa: CASSRTQGGMNTGELFF
j_gene: TRBJ1-1; v_gene: TRBV18; CDR3aa: CASSSGGNTEAFF
j_gene: TRBJ2-7; v_gene: TRBV28; CDR3aa: CASRAVEKTSEQYF
j_gene: TRBJ2-7; v_gene: TRBV4-2; CDR3aa: CASSQGLAGSYEQYF